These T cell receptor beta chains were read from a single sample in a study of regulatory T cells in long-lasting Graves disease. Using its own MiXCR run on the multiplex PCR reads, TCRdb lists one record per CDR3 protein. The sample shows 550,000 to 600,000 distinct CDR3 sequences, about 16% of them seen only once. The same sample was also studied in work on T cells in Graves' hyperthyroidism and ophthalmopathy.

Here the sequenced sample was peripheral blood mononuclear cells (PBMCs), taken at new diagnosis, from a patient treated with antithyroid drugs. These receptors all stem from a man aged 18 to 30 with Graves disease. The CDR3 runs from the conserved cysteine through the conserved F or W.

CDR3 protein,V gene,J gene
CATSSSAILANSYNEQFF,TRBV15,TRBJ2-1
CASSPRWKYGQYF,TRBV11-2,TRBJ2-7
CASSPRTSWGEQFF,TRBV18,TRBJ2-1
CASRSLAIYEQYF,TRBV10-2,TRBJ2-7
CASSLEGVAGYIQYF,TRBV7-9,TRBJ2-4
CASSLMAGTLDGYTF,TRBV7-3,TRBJ1-2
CASSLKGGHPFYEQYF,TRBV7-2,TRBJ2-7
CASSAGTAGEQYF,TRBV6-1,TRBJ2-7
CASGLGDLSSGNTIYF,TRBV12-5,TRBJ1-3
CSVLGPEEQYF,TRBV29-1,TRBJ2-7
CASSHRWDTEAFF,TRBV3-1,TRBJ1-1